This TCR beta chain is from a study of blood T cell repertoires in COVID-19. Study-wide context: Donors in the United States, Italy and Spain gave samples during acute or convalescent COVID-19. PBMCs, B-cell-depleted T cells, or T cells provided the cDNA or gDNA that made up the material.

The CDR3 has 14 amino acids. Per germline, CDR1 LNHDA and CDR2 SQIVND (reference sequence). Trimming cost V 10 bases and J 0 bases, with 13 bases left between them. In the original analysis: Reference gene primers were amplified, and this amplification served to estimate nucleated cell counts. Assay used: immunoSEQ multiplex PCR; TCRdb lists only in-frame clones, some missing. D and trimming were read from the DNA, whereas the V and J calls and clone size are those reported in that table. This sample carries tens of thousands of clones, around 79% of them seen once, and the ten largest clones take more than 15%.

V is TRBV19 and J is TRBJ2-1, with a possible D match to TRBD2 (5 bases). This receptor was identified in a human donor in a cohort sampled during active COVID-19. Sequencing was carried out using peripheral blood. The chain's CDR3 is CATSTGLSYNEQFF. CDR3 coding DNA: TGTGCCACTTCGACCGGACTCTCCTACAATGAGCAGTTCTTC.